This paragraph covers one TCR beta chain sequence. The data were taken from a study of radiation and T cells in renal cell carcinoma. Time point noted: blood 2 weeks post-SBRT. Treatment: 15 Gy SBRT to primary tumor, nephrectomy 4 weeks later. Clear cell pathology was present in this patient's renal cell carcinoma. Data came from immunoSEQ multiplex PCR; TCRdb stores just in-frame clones and leaves some out. In the table there are fewer than 55,000 clones, roughly 78% of which are singletons. Per germline, CDR1 MNHEY and CDR2 SVGAGI. Deletions cut 2 bases from V and 2 bases from J, with 9 bases between. The CDR3 covers 14 residues.

This sample comprised blood, obtained from a patient whose treatment included radiotherapy and nephrectomy. The clonotype comes from a woman in her 70s with renal cell carcinoma. This chain connects TRBV6-5 to TRBJ1-1; possibly TRBD1 for D (6 bases). CDR3 bases: TGTGCCAGCAGTTACGGACAGTTTAACACTGAAGCTTTCTTT. Its translation: CASSYGQFNTEAFF.